The T cell receptor (beta chain) under discussion was sequenced for a study of early T cells in non-severe SARS-CoV-2 infection. About the research overall: Unpaired chains resulted from sequencing bulk RNA of unsorted whole blood.

Individual cDNA molecules carried attached unique molecular identifiers. TCRdb called the 5' RACE reads again in MiXCR, with one record for every CDR3 protein. The sample yields tens of thousands of distinct CDR3 sequences, more than 4.5% seen once. Germline values: CDR1 MNHEY, CDR2 SVGAGI. This CDR3 has 15 residues. V gave up 6 bases and J gave up 6 bases; unmatched junction bases: 8. This clonotype has a handful of counts. The antigen is unknown. General study findings and limits: Anti-spike CD8 specificities were favored by VDJdb matching, whose results missed private and CD4 specificities.

The sample comprised whole blood. This sequence was found in an adult who was a healthcare worker with PCR-confirmed SARS-CoV-2 infection or an uninfected control (not recorded which). The chain carries TRBV6-5 and TRBJ2-1; TRBD1 matches 10 bases. The CDR3 region is CASSRGQGDSNEQFF. The CDR3 DNA reads as TGTGCCAGCAGCCGCGGACAGGGGGATAGCAATGAGCAGTTCTTC.